These T cell receptor beta chains were read from a single sample in a study of T cells in Graves' hyperthyroidism and ophthalmopathy. A single record per CDR3 protein comes from TCRdb applying MiXCR to the multiplex PCR reads. Here the sample spans nearly 600,000 distinct CDR3 sequences, over 12% being singletons. The sample consisted of blood. Receptors originate from a woman between 18 and 29 years old with Graves' ophthalmopathy. Both conserved end residues are part of each CDR3. D genes are given only for firm matches. Expanded clones are given a class, and other clones once, few, many or no size at all.

clone_size	j_call	d_call	cdr3_length	v_call	cdr3_aa	cdr3_nt
many	TRBJ1-2	TRBD1	13	TRBV6-1	CASWTGADYGYTF	TGTGCCAGCTGGACAGGGGCGGACTATGGCTACACCTTC
-	TRBJ1-2	TRBD1	15	TRBV6-5	CASSYSGRGRDGYTF	TGTGCCAGCAGTTACTCGGGCAGGGGGCGCGATGGCTACACCTTC
few	TRBJ2-5	-	14	TRBV7-9	CASSLGGKLETQYF	TGTGCCAGCAGCCTAGGGGGGAAGTTAGAGACCCAGTACTTC
once	TRBJ2-2	-	14	TRBV18	CASSPQGNGGELFF	TGTGCCAGCTCACCGCAGGGTAACGGCGGGGAGCTGTTTTTT
many	TRBJ1-1	-	15	TRBV6-2/TRBV6-3	CASSSSDTWGTEAFF	TGTGCCAGCAGTTCGAGCGACACTTGGGGCACTGAAGCTTTCTTT
many	TRBJ2-3	TRBD2	20	TRBV27	CASRPYPSGSLNLGADTQYF	TGTGCCAGCAGGCCCTATCCCAGCGGGAGCTTGAATTTGGGCGCAGATACGCAGTATTTT
few	TRBJ1-4	-	15	TRBV12-3/TRBV12-4	CASSFGGAVSEKLFF	TGTGCCAGCAGTTTTGGGGGGGCGGTGAGTGAAAAACTGTTTTTT
-	TRBJ2-2	-	13	TRBV7-9	CASGGQNTGELFF	TGTGCCAGCGGGGGACAGAACACCGGGGAGCTGTTTTTT
-	TRBJ1-1	-	14	TRBV12-5	CASGLGTDGTEAFF	TGTGCTAGTGGTTTGGGGACAGATGGCACTGAAGCTTTCTTT
few	TRBJ2-2	-	15	TRBV28	CASSIGQVGTGELFF	TGTGCCAGCAGCATTGGGCAGGTGGGCACCGGGGAGCTGTTTTTT
once	TRBJ1-1	-	14	TRBV25-1	CASSEGVLNTEAFF	TGTGCCAGCAGTGAAGGGGTATTGAACACTGAAGCTTTCTTT
few	TRBJ1-2	-	13	TRBV14	CASSQGSSNGYTF	TGTGCCAGCAGCCAAGGCAGCTCTAATGGCTACACCTTC
many	TRBJ1-5	TRBD1	21	TRBV4-3	CASSHHDYRTGKGIANQPQHF	TGCGCCAGCAGCCACCACGACTATCGGACAGGGAAGGGTATAGCAAATCAGCCCCAGCATTTT
-	TRBJ2-1	TRBD1	16	TRBV19	CASSRLQGATYNEQFF	TGTGCCAGTAGTAGGCTACAGGGGGCGACTTACAATGAGCAGTTCTTC
many	TRBJ2-7	-	14	TRBV10-1	CARRRDSEGYEQYF	TGCGCCAGAAGAAGGGACTCCGAAGGCTACGAGCAGTACTTC
-	TRBJ2-7	TRBD2	14	TRBV7-2	CASSFTSGAYEQYF	TGTGCCAGCAGCTTCACTAGCGGGGCGTACGAGCAGTACTTC
many	TRBJ2-7	-	12	TRBV11-2	CASSLDTYEQYF	TGTGCCAGCAGCTTAGACACCTACGAGCAGTACTTC
-	TRBJ2-3	-	15	TRBV27	CASAIGGGRTDTQYF	TGTGCCAGCGCGATAGGGGGAGGGAGGACAGATACGCAGTATTTT
-	TRBJ2-5	TRBD2	16	TRBV28	CASSSVAGGPEETQYF	TGTGCCAGCAGCTCGGTAGCGGGAGGGCCGGAAGAGACCCAGTACTTC
once	TRBJ2-5	TRBD2	20	TRBV2	CASRERLAGGPVSRQETQYF	TGTGCCAGCAGGGAGAGACTAGCGGGAGGGCCGGTTTCGCGCCAAGAGACCCAGTACTTC
many	TRBJ1-6	TRBD1	16	TRBV28	CASSSSRRQGNSPLHF	TGTGCCAGCAGTTCCTCCCGTAGACAGGGAAATTCACCCCTCCACTTT
-	TRBJ1-2	-	11	TRBV6-4	CASSDSGSYTF	TGTGCCAGCAGTGACTCCGGTAGCTACACCTTC
many	TRBJ2-1	TRBD2	16	TRBV3-1	CASSLKWLAGHNEQFF	TGTGCCAGCAGCCTAAAGTGGCTAGCGGGCCACAATGAGCAGTTCTTC